This TCR beta chain was captured by sequencing in a study of neoadjuvant anti-PD-1 for oral cavity cancer. Overall study: Non-progressing patients received a fourth nivolumab dose near day 43, then surgery on days 50-56.

The CDR3 is 14 residues long. V was pared by 4 bases and J by 0 bases, with 10 bases between. Germline V gene lookup returns CDR1 SEHNR and CDR2 FQNEAQ (reference sequence). TCRdb's copy holds only in-frame clones and misses some; the assay was immunoSEQ multiplex PCR. The repertoire includes about 14,000 clones, about 70% of them detected once, and nearly 3% sits in the top ten. Patients had HPV-negative, locally advanced oral cavity squamous cell carcinoma. Sequences were derived from PBMCs, sampled before nivolumab (anti-PD-1) treatment. The sequence was obtained from a person aged 40 to 85 with oral cavity squamous cell carcinoma. V usage is TRBV7-9 and J usage is TRBJ2-7; D perhaps matches TRBD2 (6 bases). CDR3 DNA: TGTGCCAGCAGCTACGGGAGATTCTCCTACGAGCAGTACTTC. Translated: CASSYGRFSYEQYF.